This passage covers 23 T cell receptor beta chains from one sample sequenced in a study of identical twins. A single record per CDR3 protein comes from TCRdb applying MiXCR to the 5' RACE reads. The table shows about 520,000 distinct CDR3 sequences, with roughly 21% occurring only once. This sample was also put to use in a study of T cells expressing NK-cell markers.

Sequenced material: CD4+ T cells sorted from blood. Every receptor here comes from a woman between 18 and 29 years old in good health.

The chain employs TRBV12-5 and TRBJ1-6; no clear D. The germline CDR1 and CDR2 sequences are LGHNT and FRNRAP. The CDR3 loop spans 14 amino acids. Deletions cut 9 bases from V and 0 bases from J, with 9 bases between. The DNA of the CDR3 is TGTGCTAGCGACGAAAGCTCCTATAATTCACCCCTCCACTTT. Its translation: CASDESSYNSPLHF. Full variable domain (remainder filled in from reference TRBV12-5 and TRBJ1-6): DARVTQTPRHKVTEMGQEVTMRCQPILGHNTVFWYRQTMMQGLELLAYFRNRAPLDDSGMPKDRFSAEMPDATLATLKIQPSEPRDSAVYFCASDESSYNSPLHFGNGTRLTVT.

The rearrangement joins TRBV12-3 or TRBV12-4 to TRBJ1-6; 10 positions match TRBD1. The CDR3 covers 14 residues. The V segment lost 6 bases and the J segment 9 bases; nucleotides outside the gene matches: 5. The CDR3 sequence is CASSQGQGSSPLHF. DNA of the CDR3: TGTGCCAGCAGCCAGGGACAGGGGAGTTCACCCCTCCACTTT.

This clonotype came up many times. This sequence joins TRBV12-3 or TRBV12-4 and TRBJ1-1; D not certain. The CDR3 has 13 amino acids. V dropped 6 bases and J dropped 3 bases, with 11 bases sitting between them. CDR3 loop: CASSTRRDTEAFF. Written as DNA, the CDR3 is TGTGCCAGCAGCACAAGGAGAGACACTGAAGCTTTCTTT.

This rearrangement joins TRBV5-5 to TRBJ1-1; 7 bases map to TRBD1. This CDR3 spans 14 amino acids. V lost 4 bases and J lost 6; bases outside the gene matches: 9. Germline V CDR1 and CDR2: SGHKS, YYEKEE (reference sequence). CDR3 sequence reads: CASSPTGFNAEAFF. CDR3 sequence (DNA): TGTGCCAGCAGCCCGACAGGGTTTAACGCTGAAGCTTTCTTT.

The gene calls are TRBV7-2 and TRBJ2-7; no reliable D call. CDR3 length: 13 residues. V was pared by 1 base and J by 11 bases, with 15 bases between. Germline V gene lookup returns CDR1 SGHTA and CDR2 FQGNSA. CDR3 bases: TGTGCCAGCAGCTTAGACGGGTGGGGTTCTAAGTACTTC. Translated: CASSLDGWGSKYF.

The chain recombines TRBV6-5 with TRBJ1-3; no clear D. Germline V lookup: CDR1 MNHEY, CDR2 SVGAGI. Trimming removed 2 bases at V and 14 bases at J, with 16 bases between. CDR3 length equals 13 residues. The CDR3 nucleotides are TGTGCCAGCAGTTACAGGTCTGGGGAAGTGCTATATTTT. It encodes CASSYRSGEVLYF.

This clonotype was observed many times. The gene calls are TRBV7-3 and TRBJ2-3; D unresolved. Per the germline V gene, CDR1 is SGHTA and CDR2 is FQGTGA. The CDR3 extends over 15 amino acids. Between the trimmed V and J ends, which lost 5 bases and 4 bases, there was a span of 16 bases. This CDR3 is CASSPTGERADTQYF. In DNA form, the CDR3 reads TGTGCCAGCAGCCCCACTGGTGAACGCGCAGATACGCAGTATTTT.

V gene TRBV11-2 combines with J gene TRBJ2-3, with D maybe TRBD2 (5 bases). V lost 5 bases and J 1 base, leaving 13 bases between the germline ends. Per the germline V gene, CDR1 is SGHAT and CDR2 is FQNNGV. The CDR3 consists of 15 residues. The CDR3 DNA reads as TGTGCCAGCAGCGGGCCCTCGCGGGGCACAGATACGCAGTATTTT. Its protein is CASSGPSRGTDTQYF.

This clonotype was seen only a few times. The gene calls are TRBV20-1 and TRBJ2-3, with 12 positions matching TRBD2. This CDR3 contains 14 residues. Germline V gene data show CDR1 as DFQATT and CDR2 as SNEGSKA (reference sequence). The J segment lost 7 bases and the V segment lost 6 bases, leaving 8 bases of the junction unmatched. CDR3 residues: CSAVRLAGDHTQYF. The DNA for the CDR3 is TGCAGTGCCGTTAGACTAGCGGGAGACCATACGCAGTATTTT.

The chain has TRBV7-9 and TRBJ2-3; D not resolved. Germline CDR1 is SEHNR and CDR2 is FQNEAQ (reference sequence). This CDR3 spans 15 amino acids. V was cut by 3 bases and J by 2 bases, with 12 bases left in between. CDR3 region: CASSLYPLVTDTQYF. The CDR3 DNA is TGTGCCAGCAGCTTGTACCCCCTGGTCACAGATACGCAGTATTTT.

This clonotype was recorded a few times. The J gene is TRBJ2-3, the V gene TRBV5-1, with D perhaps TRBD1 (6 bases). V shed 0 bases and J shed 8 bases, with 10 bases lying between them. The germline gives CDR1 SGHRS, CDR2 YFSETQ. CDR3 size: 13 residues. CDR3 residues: CASSLAGQRTQYF. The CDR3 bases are TGCGCCAGCAGCTTGGCCGGACAGCGTACGCAGTATTTT. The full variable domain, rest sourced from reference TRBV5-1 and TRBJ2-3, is KAGVTQTPRYLIKTRGQQVTLSCSPISGHRSVSWYQQTPGQGLQFLFEYFSETQRNKGNFPGRFSGRQFSNSRSEMNVSTLELGDSALYLCASSLAGQRTQYFGPGTRLTVL.

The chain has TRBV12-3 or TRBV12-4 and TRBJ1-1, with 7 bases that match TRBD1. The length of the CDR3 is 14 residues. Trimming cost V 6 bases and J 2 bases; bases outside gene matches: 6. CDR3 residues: CASRQGTVNTEAFF. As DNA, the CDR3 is TGTGCCAGCAGACAAGGGACAGTTAACACTGAAGCTTTCTTT.

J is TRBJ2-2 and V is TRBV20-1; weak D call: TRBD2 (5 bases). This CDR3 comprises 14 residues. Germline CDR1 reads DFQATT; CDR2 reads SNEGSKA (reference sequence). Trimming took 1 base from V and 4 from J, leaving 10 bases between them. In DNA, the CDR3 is TGCAGTGCTAGAGCGGGGAGTACCACCGGGGAGCTGTTTTTT. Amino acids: CSARAGSTTGELFF.

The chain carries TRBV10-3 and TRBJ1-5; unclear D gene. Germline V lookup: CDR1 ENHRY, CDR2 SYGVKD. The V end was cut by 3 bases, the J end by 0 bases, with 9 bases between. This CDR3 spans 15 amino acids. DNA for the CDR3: TGTGCCATCAGTGATCAGGCATATAGCAATCAGCCCCAGCATTTT. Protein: CAISDQAYSNQPQHF.

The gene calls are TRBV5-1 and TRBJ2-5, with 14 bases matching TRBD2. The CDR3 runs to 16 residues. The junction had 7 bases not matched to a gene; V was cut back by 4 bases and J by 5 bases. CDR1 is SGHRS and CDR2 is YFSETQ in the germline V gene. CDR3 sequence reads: CASSMTSGRALETQYF. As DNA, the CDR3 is TGCGCCAGCAGCATGACTAGCGGGAGGGCATTGGAGACCCAGTACTTC.

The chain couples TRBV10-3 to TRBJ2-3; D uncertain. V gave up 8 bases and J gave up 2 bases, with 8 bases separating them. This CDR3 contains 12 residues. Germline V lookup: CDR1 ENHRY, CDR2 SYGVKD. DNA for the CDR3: TGTGCCATCGGACCGCACACAGATACGCAGTATTTT. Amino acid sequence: CAIGPHTDTQYF.

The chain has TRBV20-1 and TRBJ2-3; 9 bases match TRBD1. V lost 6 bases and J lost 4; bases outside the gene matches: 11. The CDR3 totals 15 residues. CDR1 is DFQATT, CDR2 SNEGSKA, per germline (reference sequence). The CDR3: CSASGDRGLADTQYF. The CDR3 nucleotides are TGCAGTGCATCGGGAGACAGGGGGTTGGCAGATACGCAGTATTTT.

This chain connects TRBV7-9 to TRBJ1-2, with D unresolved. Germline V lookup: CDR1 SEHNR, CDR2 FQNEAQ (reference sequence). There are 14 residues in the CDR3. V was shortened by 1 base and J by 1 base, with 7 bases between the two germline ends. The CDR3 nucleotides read TGTGCCAGCAGCTTAGGGGATAATAACTATGGCTACACCTTC. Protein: CASSLGDNNYGYTF.

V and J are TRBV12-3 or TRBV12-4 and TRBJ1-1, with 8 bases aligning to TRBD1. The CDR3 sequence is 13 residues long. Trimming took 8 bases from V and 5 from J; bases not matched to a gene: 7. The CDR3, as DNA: TGTGCCAGCGCTTCAAACAGGGGGACTGAAGCTTTCTTT. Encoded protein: CASASNRGTEAFF.

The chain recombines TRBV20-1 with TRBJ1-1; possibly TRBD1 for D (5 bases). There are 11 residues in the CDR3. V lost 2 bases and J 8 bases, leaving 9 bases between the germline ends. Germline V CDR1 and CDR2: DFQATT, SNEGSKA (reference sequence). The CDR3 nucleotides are TGCAGTGCTAGACAGGGATTAGAAGCTTTCTTT. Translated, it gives CSARQGLEAFF.

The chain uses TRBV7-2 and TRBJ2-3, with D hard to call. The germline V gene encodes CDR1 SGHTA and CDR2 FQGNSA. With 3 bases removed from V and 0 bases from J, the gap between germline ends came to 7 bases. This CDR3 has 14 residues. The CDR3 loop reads CASSLIASTDTQYF. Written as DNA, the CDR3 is TGTGCCAGCAGCTTGATAGCTAGCACAGATACGCAGTATTTT.

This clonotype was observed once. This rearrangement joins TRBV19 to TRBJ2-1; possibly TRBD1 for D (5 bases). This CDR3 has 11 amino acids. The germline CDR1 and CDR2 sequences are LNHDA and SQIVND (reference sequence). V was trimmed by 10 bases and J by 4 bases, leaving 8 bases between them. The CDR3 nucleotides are TGTGCCATAGGGGCTTACAATGAGCAGTTCTTC. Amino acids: CAIGAYNEQFF.

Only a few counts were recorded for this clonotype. This CDR3 is CASSSPGGATGELFF. CDR3 coding DNA: TGTGCCAGCAGCTCCCCAGGGGGTGCGACCGGGGAGCTGTTTTTT. The V call is TRBV7-9, the J call TRBJ2-2; 7 nucleotides line up with TRBD1. Germline CDR1 and CDR2: SEHNR and FQNEAQ (reference sequence). The CDR3 runs 15 residues. The junction had 7 bases not matched to a gene; V was cut back by 4 bases and J by 5 bases.